This T cell receptor beta chain emerged from a study of T cell repertoires in cytomegalovirus infection. As for the study in general: Matching HLA type and CMV infection were both indicated by public TCR beta signatures. Findings of the study overall: The study identified carriers of CMV plus the relevant HLA from cumulative public TCR beta family frequency. HLA-C-restricted, CMV-specific TCR beta clonotypes were dominant ex vivo.

TCRdb fed the reads into MiXCR, producing one record per CDR3 protein. The data show some 180,000 distinct CDR3 sequences, 8% to 10% seen once. The sample holds many counts of this clonotype. The antigen is unknown. The sample comprised PBMCs. This TCR was sampled from a human donor in good health (CMV status not recorded). Some clones in this sample may be carry-over from other donors' samples.

CDR3 amino acids: CASSSRLASRANEQFF. CDR3 coding DNA: TGTGCCAGCAGCTCCAGACTAGCGTCGAGGGCCAATGAGCAGTTCTTC. This sequence joins TRBV7-2 and TRBJ2-1; 8 bases are a match to TRBD2. Trimming removed 4 bases from V and 6 bases from J; junction bases left unmatched: 11. The CDR3 extends over 16 amino acids. CDR1 and CDR2 (germline): SGHTA, FQGNSA.